Presented here are 7 T cell receptor beta chains from one specimen sequenced in a study of blood T cell repertoires in COVID-19. The method was immunoSEQ multiplex PCR; TCRdb's version includes in-frame clones alone and lacks a portion of them. The repertoire includes 300,000 to 450,000 clones, around 90% of them detected once, and about 3% sits in the top ten. The material sequenced was peripheral blood. These receptors all stem from a woman aged 25 to 39 with COVID-19, enrolled during active disease.

This chain connects TRBV7-2 to TRBJ2-7, with 10 nucleotides matching TRBD2. J was trimmed by 7 bases and V by 4 bases; bases with no gene match: 4. CDR1 is SGHTA and CDR2 is FQGNSA in the germline V gene. The length of the CDR3 is 13 residues. The CDR3 nucleotides read TGTGCCAGCAGCTCCGGTAGCGGGAGGGAGCAGTACTTC. This sequence encodes CASSSGSGREQYF.

The J gene is TRBJ2-7, the V gene TRBV6-2 or TRBV6-3; TRBD2 agrees at 13 bases. Germline lookup yields CDR1 MNHEY and CDR2 SVGEGT. The CDR3 length is 15 residues. Trimming at V came to 2 bases and at J to 6 bases, leaving 4 bases not matched to a gene. Written as DNA, the CDR3 is TGTGCCAGCAGTTACGGGACTAGCGGGATTTTCGAGCAGTACGTC. Amino acids: CASSYGTSGIFEQYV.

This chain links TRBV6-5 with TRBJ1-1; D remains ambiguous. This CDR3 is built from 12 residues. Germline CDR1 reads MNHEY; CDR2 reads SVGAGI. Trimming shortened V by 5 bases and J by 1 base, and 5 bases separated the two germline ends. The CDR3, as DNA: TGTGCCAGCAGTCCGCGGAACACTGAAGCTTTCTTT. Translation gives CASSPRNTEAFF.

The rearrangement joins TRBV19 to TRBJ2-1; 9 bases fit TRBD1. V trimming: 1 base; J trimming: 8 bases; junction bases outside the gene matches: 12. Germline CDR1 and CDR2: LNHDA and SQIVND (reference sequence). This CDR3 region has 17 residues. The CDR3 DNA is TGTGCCAGTAGTATAGTCTCCGGGACAGGGATGTTGGATGAGCAGTTCTTC. This encodes CASSIVSGTGMLDEQFF.

The chain joins TRBV6-2 or TRBV6-3 to TRBJ2-7; D gene ambiguous. Germline values: CDR1 MNHEY, CDR2 SVGEGT. V was trimmed by 6 bases and J by 3 bases, leaving 15 bases between them. CDR3 length equals 14 residues. The CDR3 DNA reads TGTGCCAGCAGCCGCCCCTTCCAGGACTACGAGCAGTACTTC. This translates into CASSRPFQDYEQYF.

The chain has TRBV19 and TRBJ2-3, with 9 bases aligning to TRBD1. Germline V gene data show CDR1 as LNHDA and CDR2 as SQIVND (reference sequence). The length of the CDR3 is 14 residues. The trim removed 7 bases at V and 6 bases at J, leaving 8 bases unmatched. The CDR3 here is CASMDRGSVDTQYF. The CDR3 coding sequence is TGTGCCAGTATGGACAGGGGATCCGTGGATACGCAGTATTTT.

This clone occurred many times. The chain employs TRBV6-4 and TRBJ2-1; 8 bases align to TRBD2. CDR1 is MRHNA, CDR2 SNTAGT, per germline. This CDR3 is built from 15 residues. With V trimmed by 2 bases and J by 7 bases, 7 bases remained unmatched. The CDR3 region has the DNA TGTGCCAGCAGTGACCAGGTCACTAGCGGTAATGAGCAGTTCTTC. Translating it yields CASSDQVTSGNEQFF.